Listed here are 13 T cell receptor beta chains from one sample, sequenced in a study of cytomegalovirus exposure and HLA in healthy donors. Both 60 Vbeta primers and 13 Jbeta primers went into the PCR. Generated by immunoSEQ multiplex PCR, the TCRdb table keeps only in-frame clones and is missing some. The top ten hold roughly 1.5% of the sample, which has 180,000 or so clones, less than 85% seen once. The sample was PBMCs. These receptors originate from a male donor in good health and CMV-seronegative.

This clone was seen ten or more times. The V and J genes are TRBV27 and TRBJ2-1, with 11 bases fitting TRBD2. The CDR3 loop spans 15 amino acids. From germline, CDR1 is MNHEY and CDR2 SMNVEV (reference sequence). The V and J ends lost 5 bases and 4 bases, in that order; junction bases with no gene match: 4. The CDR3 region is CASSVTSGNYNEQFF. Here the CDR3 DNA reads TGTGCCAGCAGTGTGACTAGCGGGAATTACAATGAGCAGTTCTTC.

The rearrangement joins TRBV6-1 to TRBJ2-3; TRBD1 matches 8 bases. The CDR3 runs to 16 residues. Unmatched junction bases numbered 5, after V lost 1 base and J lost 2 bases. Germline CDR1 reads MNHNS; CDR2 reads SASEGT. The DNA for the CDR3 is TGTGCCAGCAGTGAAGTCGGGACAGGCCCCACAGATACGCAGTATTTT. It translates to CASSEVGTGPTDTQYF.

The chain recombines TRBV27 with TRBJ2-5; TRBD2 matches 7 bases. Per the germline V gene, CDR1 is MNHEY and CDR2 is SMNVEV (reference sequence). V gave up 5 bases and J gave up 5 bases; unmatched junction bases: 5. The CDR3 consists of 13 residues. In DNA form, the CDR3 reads TGTGCCAGCAGTCCCAGGGAGGGGGAGACCCAGTACTTC. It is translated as CASSPREGETQYF.

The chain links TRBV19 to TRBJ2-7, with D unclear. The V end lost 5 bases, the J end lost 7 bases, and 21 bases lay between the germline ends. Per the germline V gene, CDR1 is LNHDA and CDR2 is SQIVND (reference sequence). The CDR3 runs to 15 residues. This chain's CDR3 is CASSVIQSILREQYF. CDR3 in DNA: TGTGCCAGTAGTGTCATCCAATCTATCCTACGGGAGCAGTACTTC.

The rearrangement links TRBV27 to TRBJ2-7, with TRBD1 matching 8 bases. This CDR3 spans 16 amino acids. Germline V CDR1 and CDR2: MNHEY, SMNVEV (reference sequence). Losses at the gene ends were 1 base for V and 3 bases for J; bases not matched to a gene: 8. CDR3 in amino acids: CASSLLKTGALYEQYF. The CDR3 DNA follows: TGTGCCAGCAGTTTATTAAAGACAGGGGCCCTCTACGAGCAGTACTTC.

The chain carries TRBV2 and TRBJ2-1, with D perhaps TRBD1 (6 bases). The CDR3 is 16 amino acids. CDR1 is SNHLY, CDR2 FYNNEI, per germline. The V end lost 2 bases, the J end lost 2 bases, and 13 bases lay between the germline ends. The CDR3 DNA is TGTGCCAGCAGTGAAAGGGTACAGGGCCCCTACAATGAGCAGTTCTTC. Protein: CASSERVQGPYNEQFF.

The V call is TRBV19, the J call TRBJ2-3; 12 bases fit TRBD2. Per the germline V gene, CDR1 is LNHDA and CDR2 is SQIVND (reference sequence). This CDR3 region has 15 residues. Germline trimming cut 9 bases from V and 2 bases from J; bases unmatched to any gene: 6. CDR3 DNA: TGTGCCAGCCATGGACTAGCGGGGCACACAGATACGCAGTATTTT. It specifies CASHGLAGHTDTQYF.

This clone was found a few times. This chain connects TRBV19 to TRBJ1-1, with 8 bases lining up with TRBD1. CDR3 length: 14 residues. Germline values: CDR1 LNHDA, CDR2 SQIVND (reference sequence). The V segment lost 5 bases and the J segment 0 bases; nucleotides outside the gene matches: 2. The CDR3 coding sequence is TGTGCCAGTAGTTTACAGGGGGTGAACACTGAAGCTTTCTTT. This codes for CASSLQGVNTEAFF.

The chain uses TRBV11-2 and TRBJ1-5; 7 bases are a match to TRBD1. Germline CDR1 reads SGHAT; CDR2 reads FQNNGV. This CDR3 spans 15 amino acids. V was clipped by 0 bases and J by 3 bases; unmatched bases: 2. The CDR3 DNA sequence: TGTGCCAGCAGCTTAGACAGGGGGAACAATCAGCCCCAGCATTTT. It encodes CASSLDRGNNQPQHF. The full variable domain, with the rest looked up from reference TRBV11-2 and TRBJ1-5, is EAGVAQSPRYKIIEKRQSVAFWCNPISGHATLYWYQQILGQGPKLLIQFQNNGVVDDSQLPKDRFSAERLKGVDSTLKIQPAKLEDSAVYLCASSLDRGNNQPQHFGDGTRLSIL.

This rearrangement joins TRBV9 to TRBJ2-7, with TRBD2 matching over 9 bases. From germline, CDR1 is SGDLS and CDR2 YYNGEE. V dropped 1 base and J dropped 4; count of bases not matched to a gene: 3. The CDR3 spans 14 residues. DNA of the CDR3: TGTGCCAGCAGCGTACTAGCGGGGTCGTACGAGCAGTACTTC. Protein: CASSVLAGSYEQYF. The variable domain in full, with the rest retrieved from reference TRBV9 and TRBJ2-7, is DSGVTQTPKHLITATGQRVTLRCSPRSGDLSVYWYQQSLDQGLQFLIQYYNGEERAKGNILERFSAQQFPDLHSELNLSSLELGDSALYFCASSVLAGSYEQYFGPGTRLTVT.

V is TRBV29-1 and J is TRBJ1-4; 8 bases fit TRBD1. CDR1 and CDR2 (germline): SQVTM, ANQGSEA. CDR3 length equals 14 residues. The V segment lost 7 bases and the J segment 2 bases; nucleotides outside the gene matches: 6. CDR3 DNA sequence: TGCAGCGCTTTTTCAGGGGGCACTAATGAAAAACTGTTTTTT. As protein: CSAFSGGTNEKLFF.

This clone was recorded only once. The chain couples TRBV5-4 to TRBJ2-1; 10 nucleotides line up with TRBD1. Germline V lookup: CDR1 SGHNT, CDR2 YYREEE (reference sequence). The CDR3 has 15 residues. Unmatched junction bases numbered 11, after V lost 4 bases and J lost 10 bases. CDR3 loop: CASSPRDRGFGEQFF. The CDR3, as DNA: TGTGCCAGCAGCCCCCGGGACAGGGGCTTCGGGGAGCAGTTCTTC.

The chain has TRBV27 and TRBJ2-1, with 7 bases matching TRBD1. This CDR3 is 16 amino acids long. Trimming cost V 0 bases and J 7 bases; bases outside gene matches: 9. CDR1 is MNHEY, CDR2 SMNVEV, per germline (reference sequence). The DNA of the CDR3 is TGTGCCAGCAGTTTATCTCAGGGGGAGTTAAAAAATGAGCAGTTCTTC. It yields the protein CASSLSQGELKNEQFF.